This T cell receptor (beta chain) was captured by sequencing in a study of cytomegalovirus exposure and HLA in healthy donors. On the study more broadly: Within an early data release were 85 million or so unique TCRs drawn from HLA-typed donors. Overall study findings and caveats: Exclusion as indistinguishable affected some V segments, including TRBV6-2 and TRBV6-3. Highly shared sequence variants in one cluster were likely a sequencing artifact.

As to this clone: The antigen remains undetermined.

Amplification used 60 Vbeta primers and 13 Jbeta primers. Authors' methods: About 12 million shared chains were among the roughly 80 million unique TCR beta chains that a later analysis counted. Sequencing used immunoSEQ multiplex PCR; TCRdb keeps in-frame clones, though not all of them. V and J calls and clone size are given by that table; D and trimming were obtained from the DNA. The data hold roughly 120,000 clones, with 80% to 85% observed a single time. Germline V gene lookup returns CDR1 MNHEY and CDR2 SVGAGI. The CDR3 consists of 15 residues. With 2 bases removed from V and 0 bases from J, the gap between germline ends came to 7 bases.

This receptor was obtained from a human donor in good health. The chain employs TRBV6-5 and TRBJ1-4; D remains unclear. Material for sequencing was PBMCs. CDR3 DNA sequence: TGTGCCAGCAGTTACAATCCCGCAACTAATGAAAAACTGTTTTTT. It translates to CASSYNPATNEKLFF.